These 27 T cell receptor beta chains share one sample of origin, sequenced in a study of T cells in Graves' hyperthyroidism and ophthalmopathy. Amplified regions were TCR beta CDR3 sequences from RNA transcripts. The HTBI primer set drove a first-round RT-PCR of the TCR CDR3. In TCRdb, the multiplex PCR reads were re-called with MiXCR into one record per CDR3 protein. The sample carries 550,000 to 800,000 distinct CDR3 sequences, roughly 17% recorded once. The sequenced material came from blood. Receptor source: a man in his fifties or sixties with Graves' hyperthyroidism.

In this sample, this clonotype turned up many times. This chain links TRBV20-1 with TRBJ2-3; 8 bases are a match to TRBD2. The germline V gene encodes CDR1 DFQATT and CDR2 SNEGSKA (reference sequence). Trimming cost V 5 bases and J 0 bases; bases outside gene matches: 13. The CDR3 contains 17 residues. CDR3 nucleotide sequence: TGCAGTGCTGGCTTGATGCGGGAGGCCTCTAGCACAGATACGCAGTATTTT. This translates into CSAGLMREASSTDTQYF.

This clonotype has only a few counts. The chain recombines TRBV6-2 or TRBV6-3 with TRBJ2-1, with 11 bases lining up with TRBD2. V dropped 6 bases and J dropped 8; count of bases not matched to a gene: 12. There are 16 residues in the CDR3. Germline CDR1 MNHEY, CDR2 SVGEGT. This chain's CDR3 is CASRTPRLAGLDEQFF. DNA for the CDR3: TGTGCCAGCAGAACTCCCCGACTAGCGGGATTGGATGAGCAGTTCTTC.

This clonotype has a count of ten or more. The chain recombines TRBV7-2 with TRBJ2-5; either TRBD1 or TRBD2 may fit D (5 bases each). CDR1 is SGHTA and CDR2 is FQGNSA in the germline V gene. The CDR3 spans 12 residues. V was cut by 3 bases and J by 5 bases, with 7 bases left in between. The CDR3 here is CASSFGTETQYF. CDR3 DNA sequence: TGTGCCAGCAGCTTTGGGACCGAGACCCAGTACTTC.

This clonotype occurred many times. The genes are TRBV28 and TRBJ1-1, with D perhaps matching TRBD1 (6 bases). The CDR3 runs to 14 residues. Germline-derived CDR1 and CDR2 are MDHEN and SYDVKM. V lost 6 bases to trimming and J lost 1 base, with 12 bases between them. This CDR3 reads CASSPLGGNTEAFF. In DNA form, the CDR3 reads TGTGCCAGCAGCCCCCTAGGGGGGAACACTGAAGCTTTCTTT. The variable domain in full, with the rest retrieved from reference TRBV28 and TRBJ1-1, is DVKVTQSSRYLVKRTGEKVFLECVQDMDHENMFWYRQDPGLGLRLIYFSYDVKMKEKGDIPEGYSVSREKKERFSLILESASTNQTSMYLCASSPLGGNTEAFFGQGTRLTVV.

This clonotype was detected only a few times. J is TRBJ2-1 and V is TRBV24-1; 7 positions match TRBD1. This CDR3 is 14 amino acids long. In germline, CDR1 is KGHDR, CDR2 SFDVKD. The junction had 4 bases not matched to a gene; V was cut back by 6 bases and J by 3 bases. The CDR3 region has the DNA TGTGCCACCAGTAGTTGGACAGGCTACAATGAGCAGTTCTTC. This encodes CATSSWTGYNEQFF.

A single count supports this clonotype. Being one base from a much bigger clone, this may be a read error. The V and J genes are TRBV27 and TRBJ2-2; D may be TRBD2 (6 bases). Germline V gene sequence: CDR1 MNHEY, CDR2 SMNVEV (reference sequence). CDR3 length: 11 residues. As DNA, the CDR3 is TGTGTCAGCAGTTTCTCCGGGGGGCTGTTTTTT. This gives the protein CVSSFSGGLFF.

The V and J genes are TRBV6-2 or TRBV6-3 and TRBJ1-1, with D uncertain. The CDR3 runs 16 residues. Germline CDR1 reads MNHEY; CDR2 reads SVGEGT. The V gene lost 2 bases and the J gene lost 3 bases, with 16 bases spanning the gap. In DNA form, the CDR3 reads TGTGCCAGCAGTTACCACGACCCGGTGAAGGACACTGAAGCTTTCTTT. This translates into CASSYHDPVKDTEAFF.

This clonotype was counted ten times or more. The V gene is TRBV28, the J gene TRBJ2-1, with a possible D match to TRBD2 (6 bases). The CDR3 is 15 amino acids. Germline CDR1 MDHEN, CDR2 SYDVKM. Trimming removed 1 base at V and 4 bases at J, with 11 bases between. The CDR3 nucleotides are TGTGCCAGCAGTTTATCGGGAGAGGGATACAATGAGCAGTTCTTC. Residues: CASSLSGEGYNEQFF.

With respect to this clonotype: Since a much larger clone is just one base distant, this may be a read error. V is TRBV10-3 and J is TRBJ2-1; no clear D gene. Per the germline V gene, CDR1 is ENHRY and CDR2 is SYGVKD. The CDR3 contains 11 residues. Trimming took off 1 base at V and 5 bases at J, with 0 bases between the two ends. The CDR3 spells CAISEYNEQFF. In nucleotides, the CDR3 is TGTGCCATCAGTGAGTACAATGAGCAGTTCTTC.

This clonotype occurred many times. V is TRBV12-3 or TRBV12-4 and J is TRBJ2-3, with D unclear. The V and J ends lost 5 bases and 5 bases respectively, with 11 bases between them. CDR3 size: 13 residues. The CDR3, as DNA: TGTGCCAGCAGTGAGCAGGAGCAAGATACGCAGTATTTT. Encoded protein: CASSEQEQDTQYF.

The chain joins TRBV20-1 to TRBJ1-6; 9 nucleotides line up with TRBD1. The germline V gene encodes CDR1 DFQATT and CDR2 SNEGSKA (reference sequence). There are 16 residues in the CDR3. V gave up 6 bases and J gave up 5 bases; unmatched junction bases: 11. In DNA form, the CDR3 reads TGCAGTGCCCAACCTGGGACAGGGAAGAATAATTCACCCCTCCACTTT. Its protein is CSAQPGTGKNNSPLHF.

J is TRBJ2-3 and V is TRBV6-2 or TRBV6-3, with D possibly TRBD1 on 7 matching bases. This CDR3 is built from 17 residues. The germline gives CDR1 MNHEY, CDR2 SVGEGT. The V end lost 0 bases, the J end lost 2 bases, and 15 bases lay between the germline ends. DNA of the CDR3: TGTGCCAGCAGTTACTCGAAGGCGGAGGGGGCCACAGATACGCAGTATTTT. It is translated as CASSYSKAEGATDTQYF.

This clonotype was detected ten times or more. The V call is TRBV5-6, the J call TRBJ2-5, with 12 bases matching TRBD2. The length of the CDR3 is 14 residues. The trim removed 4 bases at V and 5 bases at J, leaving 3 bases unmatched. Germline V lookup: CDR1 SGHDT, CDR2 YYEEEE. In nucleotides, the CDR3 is TGTGCCAGCAGCGGGCTAGCGGGAGGGGAGACCCAGTACTTC. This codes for CASSGLAGGETQYF.

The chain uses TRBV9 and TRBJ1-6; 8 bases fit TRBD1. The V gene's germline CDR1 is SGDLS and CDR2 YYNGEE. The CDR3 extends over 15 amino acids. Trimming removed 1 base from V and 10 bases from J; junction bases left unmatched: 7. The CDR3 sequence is CASSVRGQASSPLHF. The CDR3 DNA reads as TGTGCCAGCAGCGTACGGGGACAGGCGAGCTCACCCCTCCACTTT.

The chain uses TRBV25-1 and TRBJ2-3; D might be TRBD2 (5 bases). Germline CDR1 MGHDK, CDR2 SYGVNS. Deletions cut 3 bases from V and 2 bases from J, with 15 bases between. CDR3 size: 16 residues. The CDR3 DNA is TGTGCCAGCAGTGATTCCTGGGCGGGCGCCACAGATACGCAGTATTTT. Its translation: CASSDSWAGATDTQYF.

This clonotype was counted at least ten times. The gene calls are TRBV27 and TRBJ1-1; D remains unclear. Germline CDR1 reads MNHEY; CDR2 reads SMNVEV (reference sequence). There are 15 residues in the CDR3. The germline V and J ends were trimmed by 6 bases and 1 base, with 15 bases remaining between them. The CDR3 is CASSRRPSGNTEAFF. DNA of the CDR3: TGTGCCAGCAGCCGAAGACCTAGCGGGAACACTGAAGCTTTCTTT.

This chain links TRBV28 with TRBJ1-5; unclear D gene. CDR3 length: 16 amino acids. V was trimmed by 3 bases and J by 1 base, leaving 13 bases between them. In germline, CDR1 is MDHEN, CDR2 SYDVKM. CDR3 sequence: CASSFFFVGSNQPQHF. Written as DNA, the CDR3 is TGTGCCAGCAGTTTTTTTTTCGTTGGGAGCAATCAGCCCCAGCATTTT.

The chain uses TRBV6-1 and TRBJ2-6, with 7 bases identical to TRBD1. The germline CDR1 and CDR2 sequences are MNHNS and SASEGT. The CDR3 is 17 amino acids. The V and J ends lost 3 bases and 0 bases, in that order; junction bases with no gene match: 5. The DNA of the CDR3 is TGTGCCAGCAGTGATTTAGGGGGCCGCTCTGGGGCCAACGTCCTGACTTTC. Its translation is CASSDLGGRSGANVLTF.

CDR3 in amino acids: CASSIVFGSGGELFF. CDR3 sequence (DNA): TGTGCCAGTAGTATAGTGTTCGGGTCCGGCGGGGAGCTGTTTTTT. This sequence joins TRBV19 and TRBJ2-2; D remains unclear. Germline lookup yields CDR1 LNHDA and CDR2 SQIVND (reference sequence). V was trimmed by 1 base and J by 7 bases, leaving 13 bases between them. There are 15 residues in the CDR3.

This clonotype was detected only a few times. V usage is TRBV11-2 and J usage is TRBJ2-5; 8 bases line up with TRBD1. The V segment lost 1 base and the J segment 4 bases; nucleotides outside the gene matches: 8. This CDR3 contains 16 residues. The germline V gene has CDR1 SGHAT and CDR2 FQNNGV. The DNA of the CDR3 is TGTGCCAGCAGCTTAGGCCGGACAGGGCAGCGAGAGACCCAGTACTTC. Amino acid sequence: CASSLGRTGQRETQYF.

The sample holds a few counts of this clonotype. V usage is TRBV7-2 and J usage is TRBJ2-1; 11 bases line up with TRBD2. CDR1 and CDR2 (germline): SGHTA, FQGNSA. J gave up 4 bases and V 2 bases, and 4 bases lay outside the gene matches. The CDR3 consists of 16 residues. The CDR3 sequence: CASSLLPSGRYNEQFF. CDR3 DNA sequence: TGTGCCAGCAGCTTATTGCCTAGCGGGAGGTACAATGAGCAGTTCTTC.

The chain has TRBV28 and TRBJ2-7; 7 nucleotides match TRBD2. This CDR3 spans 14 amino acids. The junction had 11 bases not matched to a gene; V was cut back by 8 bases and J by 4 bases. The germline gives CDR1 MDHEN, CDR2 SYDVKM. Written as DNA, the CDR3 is TGTGCCAGCGTAAGAGCCTCGGGAGGATACGAGCAGTACTTC. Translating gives CASVRASGGYEQYF.

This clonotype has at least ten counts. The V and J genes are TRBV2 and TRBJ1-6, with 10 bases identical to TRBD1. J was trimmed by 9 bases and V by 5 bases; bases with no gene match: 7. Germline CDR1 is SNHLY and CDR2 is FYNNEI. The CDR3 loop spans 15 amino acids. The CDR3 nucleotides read TGTGCCAGCAGTCCAAGACAGGGGGCGGGTTCACCCCTCCACTTT. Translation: CASSPRQGAGSPLHF. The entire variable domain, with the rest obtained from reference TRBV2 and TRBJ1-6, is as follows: EPEVTQTPSHQVTQMGQEVILRCVPISNHLYFYWYRQILGQKVEFLVSFYNNEISEKSEIFDDQFSVERPDGSNFTLKIRSTKLEDSAMYFCASSPRQGAGSPLHFGNGTRLTVT.

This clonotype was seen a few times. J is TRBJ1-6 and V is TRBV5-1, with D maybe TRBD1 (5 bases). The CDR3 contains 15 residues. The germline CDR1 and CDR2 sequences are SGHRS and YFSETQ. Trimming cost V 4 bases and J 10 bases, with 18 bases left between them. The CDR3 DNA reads TGCGCCAGCAGCCCCCGGCGGGGGTCAGGGTCACCCCTCCACTTT. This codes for CASSPRRGSGSPLHF. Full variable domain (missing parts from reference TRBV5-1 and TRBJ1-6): KAGVTQTPRYLIKTRGQQVTLSCSPISGHRSVSWYQQTPGQGLQFLFEYFSETQRNKGNFPGRFSGRQFSNSRSEMNVSTLELGDSALYLCASSPRRGSGSPLHFGNGTRLTVT.

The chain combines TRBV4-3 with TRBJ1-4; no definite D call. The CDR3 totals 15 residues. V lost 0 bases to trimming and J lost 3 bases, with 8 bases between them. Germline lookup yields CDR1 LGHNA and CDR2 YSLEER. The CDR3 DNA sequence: TGCGCCAGCAGCCAAGACCCGGAAGCTAATGAAAAACTGTTTTTT. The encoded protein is CASSQDPEANEKLFF.

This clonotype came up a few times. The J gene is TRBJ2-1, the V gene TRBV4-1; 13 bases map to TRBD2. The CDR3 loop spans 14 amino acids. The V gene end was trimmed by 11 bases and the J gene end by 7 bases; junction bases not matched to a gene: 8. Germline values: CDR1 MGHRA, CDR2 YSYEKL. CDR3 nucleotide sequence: TGCGCCTTCCAGGGACTAGCGGGACAAAATGAGCAGTTCTTC. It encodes CAFQGLAGQNEQFF.

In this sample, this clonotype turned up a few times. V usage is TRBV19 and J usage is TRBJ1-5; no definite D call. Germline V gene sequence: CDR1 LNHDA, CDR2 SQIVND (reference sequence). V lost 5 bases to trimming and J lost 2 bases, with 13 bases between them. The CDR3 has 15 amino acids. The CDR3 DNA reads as TGTGCCAGTAGTGTTCTGACCAAGGGCAATCAGCCCCAGCATTTT. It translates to CASSVLTKGNQPQHF.